A selection of T cell receptor beta chains follows, all from one sample in a study of cytomegalovirus exposure and HLA in healthy donors. Assay used: immunoSEQ multiplex PCR; TCRdb lists only in-frame clones, some missing. The sample has more than 200,000 clones, almost 80% seen once. Sequenced sample: PBMCs. These receptors were collected from a male donor in good health and CMV-seronegative. Both conserved end residues are part of each CDR3. D genes are given only for firm matches. Clone size appears in some rows only: once, few, many, or a class for an expanded clone.

TRBJ1-6 | . | TRBV5-4 | . | TGTGCCAGCAGCCAAAACCAGAATCCCACTTCACCCCTCCACTTT | CASSQNQNPTSPLHF
TRBJ1-1 | . | TRBV29-1 | TRBD1 | TGCAGCGTTGAAGATCTTTTTCGAAACAGGGGGGAAGCTTTCTTT | CSVEDLFRNRGEAFF
TRBJ1-5 | . | TRBV27 | TRBD1 | TGTGCCAGCAGCTTTATATGGGACAGGGTAAACAATCAGCCCCAGCATTTT | CASSFIWDRVNNQPQHF
TRBJ2-3 | . | TRBV29-1 | TRBD2 | TGCAGCGGGGGACTAGCGGGTGATACGCAGTATTTT | CSGGLAGDTQYF
TRBJ2-7 | . | TRBV5-1 | . | TGCGCCAGCAGCTTGGCCGGACAGAGCATCTCCTACGAGCAGTACTTC | CASSLAGQSISYEQYF
TRBJ1-4 | . | TRBV11-2 | . | TGTGCCAGCAGCTTTGTTGAGGGTCATCATGAAAAACTGTTTTTT | CASSFVEGHHEKLFF
TRBJ1-1 | . | TRBV25-1 | . | TGTGCCAGCAGTCCCCTGGGGGGGCTTGAAGCTTTCTTT | CASSPLGGLEAFF
TRBJ2-1 | . | TRBV5-4 | TRBD2 | TGTGCCAGCAGCTTGGGAAGCGGGACCTACAATGAGCAGTTCTTC | CASSLGSGTYNEQFF
TRBJ2-2 | . | TRBV2 | TRBD1 | TGTGCCAGCAGTGGAGACAGGGCCCGATCGGGGGAGCTGTTTTTT | CASSGDRARSGELFF
TRBJ2-7 | . | TRBV30 | TRBD2 | TGTGCCTGGAGACGGACTAGCGGGAGACTGCACTTC | CAWRRTSGRLHF
TRBJ2-7 | few | TRBV27 | TRBD1 | TGTGCCAGCAGTGAGGGACAGGGAGAGCAGTACTTC | CASSEGQGEQYF
TRBJ2-7 | . | TRBV11-1 | TRBD1 | TGTGCCAGCAGCTCCGGGACAGCCTACGAGCAGTACTTC | CASSSGTAYEQYF
TRBJ2-1 | . | TRBV15 | . | TGTGCCACCAGCAGACAAAGCGGAGGGGGCGCTTTGAATGAGCAGTTCTTC | CATSRQSGGGALNEQFF
TRBJ2-3 | . | TRBV29-1 | . | TGCAGCGTTGCCCCGACAGATACGCAGTATTTT | CSVAPTDTQYF
TRBJ1-2 | . | TRBV6-5 | . | TGTGCCAGCAGTGGCACTCAGGGTAATGGCTACACCTTC | CASSGTQGNGYTF
TRBJ1-6 | . | TRBV30 | . | TGTGCCTGGAGGGCTCCAGGGTCCGGTTATAATTCACCCCTCCACTTT | CAWRAPGSGYNSPLHF
TRBJ2-7 | . | TRBV19 | TRBD2 | TGTGCCAGTAGTAGGACTAGCGGGAGTATGTCCTACGAGCAGTACTTC | CASSRTSGSMSYEQYF
TRBJ1-5 | . | TRBV16 | TRBD1 | TGTGCCAGCAGCCAATGGGCAGGGGGTAAACAGCCCCAGCATTTT | CASSQWAGGKQPQHF
TRBJ1-1 | once | TRBV5-6 | TRBD1 | TGTGCCAGCAGCTGGGGGGACAGGGTAAACACTGAAGCTTTCTTT | CASSWGDRVNTEAFF
TRBJ1-1 | once | TRBV30 | TRBD1 | TGTGCCTGGCGACAGGGAATGAACACTGAAGCTTTCTTT | CAWRQGMNTEAFF
TRBJ2-7 | . | TRBV5-5 | TRBD1 | TGTGCCAGCAGCCGGGGGACAGGGGGACCCAGTTCCTACGAGCAGTACTTC | CASSRGTGGPSSYEQYF
TRBJ2-3 | few | TRBV11-2 | . | TGTGCCAGCAGCTTACCAGGCACAGATACGCAGTATTTT | CASSLPGTDTQYF
TRBJ2-7 | . | TRBV15 | TRBD2 | TGTGCCACCAGCAGGGGACTAGCGGAAAATTACGAGCAGTACTTC | CATSRGLAENYEQYF
TRBJ2-7 | . | TRBV10-1 | . | TGCGCCAGCAGTGAGTGGGGCGTCTACGAGCAGTACTTC | CASSEWGVYEQYF
TRBJ2-5 | once | TRBV15 | . | TGTGCCACCAGCAGAGTTCCATTCGAGACCCAGTACTTC | CATSRVPFETQYF
TRBJ1-3 | . | TRBV7-7 | . | TGTGCTAGCAGCTTGAACCCTCCTGGGAGTGGAAACACCATATATTTT | CASSLNPPGSGNTIYF
TRBJ1-2 | . | TRBV5-4 | . | TGTGCCAGCAGCTTGGGGGGCGACGGCTACACCTTC | CASSLGGDGYTF
TRBJ1-2 | . | TRBV9 | TRBD1 | TGTGCCAGCAGCGTAGGGGACAGGGCCGCTCGTTCCTATGGCTACACCTTC | CASSVGDRAARSYGYTF
TRBJ2-7 | . | TRBV5-1 | . | TGCGCCAGCAGCCCGACAGGTACCTACGAGCAGTACTTC | CASSPTGTYEQYF
TRBJ2-7 | . | TRBV5-6 | TRBD2 | TGTGCCAGCAGCCGGACTAGCGGAAAAACCTACGAGCAGTACTTC | CASSRTSGKTYEQYF
TRBJ2-3 | . | TRBV9 | . | TGTGCCAGCAGTTATATGCACAGCAGCACAGATACGCAGTATTTT | CASSYMHSSTDTQYF
TRBJ2-4 | . | TRBV2 | TRBD1 | TGTGCCAGCAGTGCAGGGGGCGGAGACATTCAGTACTTC | CASSAGGGDIQYF
TRBJ2-7 | . | TRBV6-5 | TRBD1 | TGTGCCAGCAGTCGACTTCAGACAGGGTACGAGCAGTACTTC | CASSRLQTGYEQYF
TRBJ2-1 | . | TRBV5-1 | TRBD2 | TGCGCCAGCAGGCCACTAGCGGGGGCCCTAACTAATAACAATGAGCAGTTCTTC | CASRPLAGALTNNNEQFF
TRBJ1-2 | . | TRBV18 | TRBD1 | TGTGCCAGCTCATCCGAGACAGGGGGCGCGGAGGGCTACACCTTC | CASSSETGGAEGYTF
TRBJ2-5 | . | TRBV27 | TRBD1 | TGTGCCAGCAGTCTGCCGGGACAGCAAGAGACCCAGTACTTC | CASSLPGQQETQYF
TRBJ2-7 | . | TRBV5-3 | . | TGTGCCAGAAGCTTGCATCGGGCTCGGCTTGGGGGCCCCTTGGGCGAGCAGTACTTC | CARSLHRARLGGPLGEQYF
TRBJ1-5 | . | TRBV30 | . | TGTGCCTGGGGGCAGGGTTCACCGCCCCAGCATTTT | CAWGQGSPPQHF
TRBJ1-5 | once | TRBV6-5 | . | TGTGCCAGCAGTTCGGGACTGGGCAATCAGCCCCAGCATTTT | CASSSGLGNQPQHF
TRBJ1-2 | . | TRBV4-1 | . | TGCGCCAGCAGCCAGGAATCACAGGCGACTAACTATGGCTACACCTTC | CASSQESQATNYGYTF
TRBJ2-7 | . | TRBV11-2 | . | TGTGCCAGCAGCCCGAGCTCCTACGAGCAGTACTTC | CASSPSSYEQYF
TRBJ1-6 | . | TRBV4-2 | . | TGTGCCAGCACGGGAGGGAGTAATTCACCCCTCCACTTT | CASTGGSNSPLHF
TRBJ1-4 | . | TRBV7-8 | TRBD1 | TGTGCCAGCAGCCAAGGACAGGGCTTTAATGAAAAACTGTTTTTT | CASSQGQGFNEKLFF
TRBJ2-7 | . | TRBV18 | . | TGTGCCAGCTCACCACTAGAGAGCTACGAGCAGTACTTC | CASSPLESYEQYF
TRBJ2-5 | . | TRBV7-9 | TRBD1 | TGTGCCAGCAGCTTAGGGACAGGCGAGGTCCAAGAGACCCAGTACTTC | CASSLGTGEVQETQYF
TRBJ2-7 | . | TRBV2 | TRBD1 | TGTGCCAGCAGTGACCGGGACAGGAGTATTCGGGAGTACTTC | CASSDRDRSIREYF
TRBJ2-5 | . | TRBV6-6 | . | TGTGCCAGCAGCACCCGCGGGCCTTTGGAGCCCCAGTACTTC | CASSTRGPLEPQYF
TRBJ2-3 | . | TRBV7-8 | . | TGTGCCAGCAGCTTAGCCGGGACTAGCACAGATACGCAGTATTTT | CASSLAGTSTDTQYF
TRBJ2-2 | . | TRBV5-1 | TRBD1 | TGCGCCAGCAGCAGGGGGCAGGGCGCCGGGGAGCTGTTTTTT | CASSRGQGAGELFF
TRBJ2-7 | . | TRBV30 | TRBD2 | TGTGCCTGGACTTTCGGGGGGGCCTCAGACGAGCAGTACTTC | CAWTFGGASDEQYF
TRBJ2-7 | . | TRBV29-1 | . | TGCAGCGTCTCACCCAGCGACTACGAGCAGTACTTC | CSVSPSDYEQYF
TRBJ1-5 | . | TRBV6-6 | . | TGTGCCAGCAGTTACTCGGTGACAGTGGGGCATCAGCCCCAGCATTTT | CASSYSVTVGHQPQHF
TRBJ2-3 | once | TRBV29-1 | TRBD2 | TGCAGCGTTGCGGGGGGACCTAGCACAGATACGCAGTATTTT | CSVAGGPSTDTQYF
TRBJ1-4 | . | TRBV28 | . | TGTGCCAGCAGTAGACCAGGGTTCGGAAAACTGTTTTTT | CASSRPGFGKLFF
TRBJ1-5 | . | TRBV16 | TRBD1 | TGTGCCAGCAGCCAAGGGACAGGGGGCAGGCAGCCCCAGCATTTT | CASSQGTGGRQPQHF
TRBJ2-7 | few | TRBV6-1 | TRBD1 | TGTGCCAGCACTGGACAGGGACGGAACGAGCAGTACTTC | CASTGQGRNEQYF
TRBJ2-7 | . | TRBV19 | TRBD1 | TGTGCCAGTATCGGACAGGGAGGCTACGAGCAGTACTTC | CASIGQGGYEQYF
TRBJ1-6 | . | TRBV5-1 | TRBD1 | TGCGCCAGCAGCGGAGGACAGGGATCTTCACCCCTCCACTTT | CASSGGQGSSPLHF
TRBJ1-6 | . | TRBV15 | . | TGTGCCACCAGCAGAGTTACAGGGTATAATTCACCCCTCCACTTT | CATSRVTGYNSPLHF